The T cell receptor beta chain under discussion was sequenced for a study of cytomegalovirus exposure and HLA in healthy donors. 60 Vbeta and 13 Jbeta primers were used in PCR. Sequencing used immunoSEQ multiplex PCR; TCRdb keeps in-frame clones, though not all of them. The table lists roughly 120,000 clones, about four fifths of them singletons. The CDR3 has 15 residues. CDR1 is LGHNA and CDR2 is YNFKEQ in the germline V gene. V was pared by 0 bases and J by 2 bases, with 8 bases between. The TCR originated in a woman between 18 and 29 years old in good health and CMV-seronegative. Source material: PBMCs. The V call is TRBV4-2, the J call TRBJ1-5; perhaps TRBD1 as D (5 bases). The CDR3 DNA follows: TGTGCCAGCAGCCAAGATTCGGGGGGCAATCAGCCCCAGCATTTT. Amino acids: CASSQDSGGNQPQHF.